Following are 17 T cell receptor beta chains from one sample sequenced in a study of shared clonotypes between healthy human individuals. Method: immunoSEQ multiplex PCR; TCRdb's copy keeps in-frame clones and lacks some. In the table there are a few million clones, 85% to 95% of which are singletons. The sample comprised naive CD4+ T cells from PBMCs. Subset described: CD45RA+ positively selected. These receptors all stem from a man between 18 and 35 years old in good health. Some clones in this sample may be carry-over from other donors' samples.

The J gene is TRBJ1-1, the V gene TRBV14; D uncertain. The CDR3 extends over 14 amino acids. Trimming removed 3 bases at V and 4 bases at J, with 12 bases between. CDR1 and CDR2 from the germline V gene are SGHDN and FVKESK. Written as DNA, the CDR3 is TGTGCCAGCAGCCATTCTGCGGGTCGCACTGAAGCTTTCTTT. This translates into CASSHSAGRTEAFF.

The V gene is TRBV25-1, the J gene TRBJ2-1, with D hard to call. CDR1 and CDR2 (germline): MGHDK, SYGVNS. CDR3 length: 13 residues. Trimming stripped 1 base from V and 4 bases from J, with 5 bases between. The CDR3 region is CASSELTYNEQFF. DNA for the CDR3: TGTGCCAGCAGTGAATTGACGTACAATGAGCAGTTCTTC.

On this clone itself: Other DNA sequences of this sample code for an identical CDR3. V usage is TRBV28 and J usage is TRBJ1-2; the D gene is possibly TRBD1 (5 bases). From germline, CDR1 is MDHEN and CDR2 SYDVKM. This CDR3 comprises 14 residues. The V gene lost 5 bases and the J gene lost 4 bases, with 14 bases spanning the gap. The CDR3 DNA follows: TGTGCCAGCAGTCCCGGTGGGGGAGGCTATGGCTACACCTTC. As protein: CASSPGGGGYGYTF.

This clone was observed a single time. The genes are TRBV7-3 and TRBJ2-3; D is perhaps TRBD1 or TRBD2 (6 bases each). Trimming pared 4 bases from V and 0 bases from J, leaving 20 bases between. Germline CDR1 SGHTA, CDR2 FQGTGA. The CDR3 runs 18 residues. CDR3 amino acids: CASSSSGGRAGSTDTQYF. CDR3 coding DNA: TGTGCCAGCAGCTCATCCGGGGGCCGGGCAGGAAGCACAGATACGCAGTATTTT.

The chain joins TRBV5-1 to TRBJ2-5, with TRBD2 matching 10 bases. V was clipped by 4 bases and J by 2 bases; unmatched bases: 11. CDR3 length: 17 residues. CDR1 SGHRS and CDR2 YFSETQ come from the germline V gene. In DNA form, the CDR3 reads TGCGCCAGCAGCAAGGGTCTAGCGGGGGCCCTTCAAGAGACCCAGTACTTC. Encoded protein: CASSKGLAGALQETQYF.

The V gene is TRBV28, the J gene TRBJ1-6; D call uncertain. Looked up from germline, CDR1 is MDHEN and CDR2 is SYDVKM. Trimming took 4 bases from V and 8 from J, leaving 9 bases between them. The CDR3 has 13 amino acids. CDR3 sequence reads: CASSSRAYSPLHF. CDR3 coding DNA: TGTGCCAGCAGTTCGCGGGCCTATTCACCCCTCCACTTT.

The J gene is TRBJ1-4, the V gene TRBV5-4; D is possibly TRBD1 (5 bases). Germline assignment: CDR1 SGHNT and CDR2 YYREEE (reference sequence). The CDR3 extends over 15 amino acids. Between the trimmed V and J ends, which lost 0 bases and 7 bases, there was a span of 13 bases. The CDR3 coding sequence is TGTGCCAGCAGCTTGGGTTCCGGGGCAGGTGAAAAACTGTTTTTT. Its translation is CASSLGSGAGEKLFF. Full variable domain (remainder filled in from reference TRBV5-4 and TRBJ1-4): ETGVTQSPTHLIKTRGQQVTLRCSSQSGHNTVSWYQQALGQGPQFIFQYYREEENGRGNFPPRFSGLQFPNYSSELNVNALELDDSALYLCASSLGSGAGEKLFFGSGTQLSVL.

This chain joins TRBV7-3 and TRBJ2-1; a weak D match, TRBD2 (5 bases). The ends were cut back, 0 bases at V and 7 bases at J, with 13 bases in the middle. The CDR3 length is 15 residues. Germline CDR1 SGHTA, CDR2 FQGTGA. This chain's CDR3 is CASSLTYGLMNEQFF. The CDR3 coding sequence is TGTGCCAGCAGCTTAACGTATGGACTGATGAATGAGCAGTTCTTC.

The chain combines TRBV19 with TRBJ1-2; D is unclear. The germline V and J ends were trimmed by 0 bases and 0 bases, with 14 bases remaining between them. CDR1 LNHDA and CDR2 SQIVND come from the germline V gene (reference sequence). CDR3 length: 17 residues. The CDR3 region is CASSIDLSLATNYGYTF. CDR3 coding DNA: TGTGCCAGTAGTATAGATCTCAGTCTTGCAACTAACTATGGCTACACCTTC.

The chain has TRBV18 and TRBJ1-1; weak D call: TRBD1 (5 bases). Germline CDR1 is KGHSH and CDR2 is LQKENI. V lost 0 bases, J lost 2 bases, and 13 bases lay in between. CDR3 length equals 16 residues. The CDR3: CASSPPGKGPNTEAFF. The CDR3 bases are TGTGCCAGCTCACCACCCGGGAAGGGACCAAACACTGAAGCTTTCTTT. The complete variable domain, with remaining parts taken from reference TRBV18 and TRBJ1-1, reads NAGVMQNPRHLVRRRGQEARLRCSPMKGHSHVYWYRQLPEEGLKFMVYLQKENIIDESGMPKERFSAEFPKEGPSILRIQQVVRGDSAAYFCASSPPGKGPNTEAFFGQGTRLTVV.

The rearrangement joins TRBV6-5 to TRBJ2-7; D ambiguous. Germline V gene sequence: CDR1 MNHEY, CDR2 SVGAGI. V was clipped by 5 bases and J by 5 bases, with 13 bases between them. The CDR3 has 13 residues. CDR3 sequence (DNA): TGTGCCAGCAGTCGCAACCCGCACGACGAGCAGTACTTC. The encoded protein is CASSRNPHDEQYF.

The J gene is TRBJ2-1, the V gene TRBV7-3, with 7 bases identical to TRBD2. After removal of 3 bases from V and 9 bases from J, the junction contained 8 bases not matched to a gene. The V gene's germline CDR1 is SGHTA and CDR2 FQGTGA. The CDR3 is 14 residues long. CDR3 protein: CASSLPFTSVEQFF. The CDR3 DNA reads TGTGCCAGCAGCTTGCCCTTCACTAGCGTTGAGCAGTTCTTC. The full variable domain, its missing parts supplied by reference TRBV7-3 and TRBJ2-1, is GAGVSQTPSNKVTEKGKYVELRCDPISGHTALYWYRQSLGQGPEFLIYFQGTGAADDSGLPNDRFFAVRPEGSVSTLKIQRTERGDSAVYLCASSLPFTSVEQFFGPGTRLTVL.

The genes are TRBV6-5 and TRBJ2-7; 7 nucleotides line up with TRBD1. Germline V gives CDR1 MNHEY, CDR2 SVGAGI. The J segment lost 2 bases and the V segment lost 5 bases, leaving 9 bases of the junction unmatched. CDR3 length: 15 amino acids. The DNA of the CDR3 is TGTGCCAGCAGTCCCGAGGACAGGCCAGCCTACGAGCAGTACTTC. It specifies CASSPEDRPAYEQYF.

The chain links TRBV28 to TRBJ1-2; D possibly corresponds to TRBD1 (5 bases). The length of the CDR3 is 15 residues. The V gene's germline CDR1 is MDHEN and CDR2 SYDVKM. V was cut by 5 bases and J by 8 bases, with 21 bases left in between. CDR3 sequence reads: CASSMSLGRAGGYTF. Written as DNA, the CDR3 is TGTGCCAGCAGTATGTCCCTGGGCAGGGCGGGGGGCTACACCTTC.

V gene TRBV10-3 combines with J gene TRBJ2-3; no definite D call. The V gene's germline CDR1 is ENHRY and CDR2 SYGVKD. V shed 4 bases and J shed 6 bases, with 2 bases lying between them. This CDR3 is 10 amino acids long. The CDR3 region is CAISGDTQYF. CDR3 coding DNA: TGTGCCATCAGTGGGGATACGCAGTATTTT.

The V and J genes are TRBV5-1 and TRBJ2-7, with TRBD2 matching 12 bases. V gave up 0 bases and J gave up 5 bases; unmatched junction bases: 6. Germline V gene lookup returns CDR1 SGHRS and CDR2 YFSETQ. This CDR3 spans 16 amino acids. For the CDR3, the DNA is TGCGCCAGCAGCTTGGGACTAGCGGGAGAGGGGGACGAGCAGTACTTC. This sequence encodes CASSLGLAGEGDEQYF.

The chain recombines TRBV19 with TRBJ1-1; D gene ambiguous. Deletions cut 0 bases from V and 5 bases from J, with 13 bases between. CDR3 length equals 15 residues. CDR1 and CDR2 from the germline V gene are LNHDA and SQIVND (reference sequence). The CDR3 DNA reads TGTGCCAGTAGTATAGACAATCGGGCAGGAACTGAAGCTTTCTTT. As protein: CASSIDNRAGTEAFF.